Below, 18 T cell receptor delta chains from the same sample are listed, as sequenced in a study of gamma delta lymphoproliferative disorders and STAT genes. TCRdb re-analyzed the multiplex PCR reads via CATT. The table has 1,500 to 2,000 delta-chain clones, 1.9% seen once; the top ten hold approximately 45%. PBMCs from patients and controls supplied the genomic DNA for sequencing. The sample taken for sequencing was blood. The origin of the receptors is a human donor in good health.

This clone has only a few counts. TCRdb's protein for this DNA is that of a much larger clone and differs from the translation at residue 14, likely a read error; the protein shown is the DNA translation. This rearrangement joins TRDV2 to TRDJ1; 8 positions match TRDD3. V lost 0 bases, J lost 1 base, and 18 bases stayed unmatched. From germline, CDR1 is GEAIGNYY and CDR2 EKD. CDR3 size: 20 residues. CDR3 amino acids: CACDTVLSTGGPRCTDKLIF. CDR3 in DNA: TGTGCCTGTGACACCGTCCTCAGTACTGGGGGTCCTAGGTGCACCGATAAACTCATCTTT.

To note about this clone: The translation of this DNA and the TCRdb protein of a much larger clone differ at residue 10, probably owing to a read error; the protein shown here is translated from the DNA. This chain links TRDV3 with TRDJ1; 10 bases match TRDD3. The CDR3 covers 14 residues. The V gene's germline CDR1 is TVYSNPD and CDR2 GDNSRS (reference sequence). CDR3 coding DNA: TGTGCAGGGTGGGGGATACTTGACACCAATAAACTCATCTTT. Residues: CAGWGILDTNKLIF.

This clone has a handful of counts. TCRdb lists the protein of a much larger clone for this DNA, which differs at residue 11, so this is likely a read error; the protein given here is translated from the DNA itself. The CDR3 sequence: CACDALGDGTNKLIF. Here the CDR3 DNA reads TGTGCCTGTGACGCCCTGGGGGATGGCACCAATAAACTCATCTTT. The chain employs TRDV2 and TRDJ1; 9 bases line up with TRDD3. The CDR3 has 15 residues. Germline-derived CDR1 and CDR2 are GEAIGNYY and EKD.

With respect to this clone: A far larger clone is just one base off, so this is likely a read error. The chain uses TRDV1 and TRDJ1; the match to TRDD3 covers 9 bases. Trimming cost V 1 base and J 0 bases; bases outside gene matches: 33. The CDR3 length is 26 residues. Germline CDR1 is TSWWSYY and CDR2 is QGS. In DNA form, the CDR3 reads TGTGCTCTTGGGGAACCTCCCTACATCATCTTTCTTACTGGGGGAACCAGGGATCTTCACACCGATAAACTCATCTTT. Its translation: CALGEPPYIIFLTGGTRDLHTDKLIF.

Comment on this clone: The TCRdb record carries a much larger clone's protein, which differs from this DNA's translation at residue 13; a read error is the likely cause, and the protein listed here is the DNA translation. V usage is TRDV2 and J usage is TRDJ3; TRDD3 is a possible D gene (6 bases). Germline V gene data show CDR1 as GEAIGNYY and CDR2 as EKD. The CDR3 length is 19 residues. CDR3 sequence (DNA): TGTGCCTGTGACACCGTCCGGGAATCCAGCTCCTGGGGCACCCGACAGATGTTTTTC. Residues: CACDTVRESSSWGTRQMFF.

The table lists this clone with a few counts. The TCRdb protein comes from a much larger clone and disagrees with this DNA's translation at residue 4, likely due to a read error; the protein given here is derived from the DNA. The J gene is TRDJ1, the V gene TRDV2, with 10 positions matching TRDD3. Unmatched junction bases numbered 21, after V lost 5 bases and J lost 4 bases. This CDR3 contains 19 residues. Germline V gene sequence: CDR1 GEAIGNYY, CDR2 EKD. CDR3 sequence: CACAPLTGGSSGGYDKLIF. DNA of the CDR3: TGTGCCTGTGCCCCACTTACTGGGGGATCCAGCGGGGGGTACGATAAACTCATCTTT.

Comment on this clone: A far larger clone is only one base removed, so a read error is likely. Other DNA sequences in the same sample also yield this CDR3. J is TRDJ3 and V is TRDV1, with 7 positions matching TRDD3. The germline V gene has CDR1 TSWWSYY and CDR2 QGS. This CDR3 spans 29 amino acids. The CDR3 reads CALGELVYFLRPTGATRTRSSWDTRQMFF. The CDR3 nucleotides are TGTGCTCTTGGGGAACTAGTTTATTTCCTTAGACCAACTGGGGCTACCCGAACCCGGAGCTCCTGGGACACCCGACAGATGTTTTTT.

This clone was seen more than once but under ten times. For this DNA, TCRdb reports the protein of a much larger clone, which diverges at residue 5, most likely from a read error; the protein presented here is translated directly from the DNA. The rearrangement uses TRDV2 and TRDJ1; 9 bases agree with TRDD3. This CDR3 spans 17 amino acids. Germline assignment: CDR1 GEAIGNYY and CDR2 EKD. V gave up 3 bases and J gave up 0 bases; unmatched junction bases: 10. CDR3 nucleotide sequence: TGTGCCTGTGACCCCATGCGTACTGGGGGACACACCGATAAACTCATCTTT. It yields the protein CACDPMRTGGHTDKLIF.

As to this clone: A read error likely explains this, since a far larger clone differs by one base. In the same sample, other DNA sequences code for this CDR3. The chain joins TRDV2 to TRDJ3; D perhaps matches TRDD3 (5 bases). The CDR3 has 19 amino acids. Germline V CDR1 and CDR2: GEAIGNYY, EKD. The CDR3 nucleotides are TGTGCCTGTGACTTGCTGGTCGAAGGGGACTCCTGGGACACCCGTCAGATGTTTTTC. This sequence encodes CACDLLVEGDSWDTRQMFF.

Of note for this clone: The translation of this DNA and the TCRdb protein of a much larger clone differ at residue 16, probably owing to a read error; the protein shown here is translated from the DNA. This rearrangement joins TRDV2 to TRDJ3, with TRDD3 as a possible D gene (5 bases). The CDR3 is made up of 19 amino acids. The germline V gene encodes CDR1 GEAIGNYY and CDR2 EKD. The CDR3: CACDTELFTRSWDTRPMFF. Here the CDR3 DNA reads TGTGCCTGTGACACCGAGTTATTCACTCGCTCCTGGGACACCCGACCGATGTTTTTC.

This clone was counted between two and nine times. With only one base between it and a far larger clone, this is likely a read error. Different DNA sequences within this sample yield the same CDR3. CDR3 bases: TGTGCCTGTGACCCTGTGGGGGATACGGAAAGCTCCTGGGACACCCGACAGATGTTTTTC. Residues: CACDPVGDTESSWDTRQMFF. The chain recombines TRDV2 with TRDJ3; the match to TRDD3 covers 11 bases. The CDR3 is made up of 20 amino acids. CDR1 and CDR2 (germline): GEAIGNYY, EKD. The V segment lost 3 bases and the J segment 0 bases; nucleotides outside the gene matches: 9.

As regards this clone: A read error is likely here: a far larger clone is one base away. The CDR3: CALGPWDLSFLRVTGGSKYTDKLIF. The CDR3 DNA follows: TGTGCTCTTGGGCCTTGGGACCTATCCTTCCTACGGGTTACTGGGGGATCGAAGTACACCGATAAACTCATCTTT. The chain carries TRDV1 and TRDJ1; a possible D gene is TRDD3 (10 bases). V lost 5 bases to trimming and J lost 0 bases, with 43 bases between them. The length of the CDR3 is 25 residues. Looked up from germline, CDR1 is TSWWSYY and CDR2 is QGS.

This clone was detected a few times. This is likely an artifact of a read error, given a far larger clone one base away. The same CDR3 can be traced to other DNA sequences in this sample. The chain is built from TRDV2 and TRDJ1; 10 bases align to TRDD3. The CDR3 has 19 residues. V was clipped by 5 bases and J by 5 bases; unmatched bases: 22. CDR1 is GEAIGNYY and CDR2 is EKD in the germline V gene. CDR3 amino acids: CACVPLTGGSSGGYDKLIF. CDR3 sequence (DNA): TGTGCCTGTGTCCCACTTACTGGGGGATCCAGCGGGGGGTATGATAAACTCATCTTT.

As for this clone: The protein given by TCRdb reflects a much larger clone and differs at residue 9 from this DNA's translation, likely from a read error; the protein shown is the DNA's translation. The chain joins TRDV1 to TRDJ1; TRDD3 aligns across 7 bases. J gave up 0 bases and V 1 base, and 11 bases lay outside the gene matches. The germline CDR1 and CDR2 sequences are TSWWSYY and QGS. This CDR3 spans 18 amino acids. CDR3 residues: CALGEPYTWGYNTDKLIF. The CDR3 region has the DNA TGTGCTCTTGGGGAACCTTACACTTGGGGATATAACACCGATAAACTCATCTTT.

Comment on this clone: This DNA's translation and the protein TCRdb lists, from a much larger clone, do not match at residue 7, likely due to a read error; the protein shown is translated from the DNA. This chain links TRDV2 with TRDJ1; D might be TRDD3 (6 bases). CDR3 length: 18 amino acids. CDR1 is GEAIGNYY, CDR2 EKD, per germline. The CDR3 sequence is CACDPVPGETLYTDKLIF. CDR3 nucleotide sequence: TGTGCCTGTGACCCCGTACCGGGGGAAACTCTTTACACTGATAAACTCATCTTT.

Points on this clone: TCRdb lists the protein of a much larger clone for this DNA, which differs at residue 8, so this is likely a read error; the protein given here is translated from the DNA itself. The CDR3 nucleotides are TGTGCCTGTGTCCCACTTACTGAGGGATCCAGCGGGGGGTACGATAAACTCATCTTT. Its protein product is CACVPLTEGSSGGYDKLIF. This rearrangement joins TRDV2 to TRDJ1, with D possibly TRDD3 on 5 matching bases. The V gene's germline CDR1 is GEAIGNYY and CDR2 EKD. Trimming removed 5 bases at V and 4 bases at J, with 31 bases between. The CDR3 totals 19 residues.

This clone has only a few counts. The amino acid sequence in TCRdb belongs to a much larger clone and departs from this DNA's translation at residue 5, likely a sequencing read error; the sequence shown is translated from the DNA. The J gene is TRDJ1, the V gene TRDV1; perhaps TRDD3 as D (10 bases). The germline V and J ends were trimmed by 5 bases and 0 bases, with 43 bases remaining between them. The CDR3 contains 25 residues. Per the germline V gene, CDR1 is TSWWSYY and CDR2 is QGS. The chain's CDR3 is CALGSWDLSFLRVTGGLKYTDKLIF. The CDR3 DNA is TGTGCTCTTGGGTCTTGGGACCTATCCTTCCTACGGGTTACTGGGGGATTGAAGTACACCGATAAACTCATCTTT.

This clone was seen only a few times. This DNA translates differently at residue 17 from the TCRdb protein, which is that of a much larger clone; a read error is likely, and the protein shown is the DNA's own translation. The V gene is TRDV2, the J gene TRDJ3; D is possibly TRDD3 (5 bases). Germline lookup yields CDR1 GEAIGNYY and CDR2 EKD. CDR3 length: 19 residues. This CDR3 reads CACDLLVEGDSWDTRQIFF. DNA for the CDR3: TGTGCCTGTGACTTGCTGGTCGAAGGGGACTCCTGGGACACCCGACAGATATTTTTC.